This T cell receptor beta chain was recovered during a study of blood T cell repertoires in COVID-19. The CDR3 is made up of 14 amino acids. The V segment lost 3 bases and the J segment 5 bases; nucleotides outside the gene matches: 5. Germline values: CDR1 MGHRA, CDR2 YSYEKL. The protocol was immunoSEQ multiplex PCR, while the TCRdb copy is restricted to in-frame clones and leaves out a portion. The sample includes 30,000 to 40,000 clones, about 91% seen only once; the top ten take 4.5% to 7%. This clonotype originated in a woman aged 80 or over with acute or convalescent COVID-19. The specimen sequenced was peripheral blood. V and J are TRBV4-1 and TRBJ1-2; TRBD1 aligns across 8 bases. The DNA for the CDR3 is TGCGCCAGCAGCCATTCGGACAGGGAGTATGGCTACACCTTC. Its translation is CASSHSDREYGYTF.